This TCR beta chain was identified in a study of blood T cell repertoires in COVID-19. Study in general: Material from acute and convalescent COVID-19 was sourced from the United States, Italy and Spain. T cells, B-cell-depleted T cells, or PBMCs supplied cDNA or gDNA.

Under the authors' procedure: From reference gene primer amplification, estimates of nucleated cell counts were derived. Only in-frame clones appear in the TCRdb table, and some are missing; sequencing was by immunoSEQ multiplex PCR. That table furnishes V, J and clone size, whereas the DNA furnished D and trimming. Among 150,000 to 200,000 clones listed, approximately 88% were seen once. Germline V gives CDR1 SNHLY, CDR2 FYNNEI. The CDR3 length is 14 residues. V lost 6 bases, J lost 6 bases, and 4 bases stayed unmatched. This TCR was sampled from a man between 60 and 75 years old with acute or convalescent COVID-19. The J gene is TRBJ2-2, the V gene TRBV2, with TRBD2 matching 10 bases. Sample: peripheral blood. The CDR3 nucleotides are TGTGCCAGCAGATCTAGCGGGGGAGCCGGGGAGCTGTTTTTT. Translation gives CASRSSGGAGELFF.